Sequencing of this T cell receptor beta chain was carried out in a study of blood T cells in healthy people across ages. Each sample provided at least 5 micrograms of extracted total RNA. Primers used in a second PCR of roughly 7 to 12 cycles were a sample-barcoded 5' primer and a J-beta primer mix. TCRdb reanalysed the 5' RACE reads using MiXCR and keeps one entry per CDR3 protein. The sample has 500,000 to 700,000 distinct CDR3 sequences, about 30% seen once; the top ten hold 15% to 19%. General study findings and limits: Roughly linear declines in TCR beta diversity per million T cells occurred with age. Naive CD4+ cells and diversity were both higher in long-lived donors than in aged donors. PBMC samples, being unsorted, prevented any conclusive comparison of naive and antigen-experienced cells.

This clonotype has at least ten counts. The antigen is undetermined. Between the trimmed V and J ends, which lost 4 bases and 6 bases, there was a span of 12 bases. The CDR3 covers 13 residues. Looked up from germline, CDR1 is SEHNR and CDR2 is FQNEAQ (reference sequence). Sequenced input: blood. The sequence came from a woman older than 75 in good health. The rearrangement joins TRBV7-9 to TRBJ1-2; D unresolved. The CDR3 DNA follows: TGTGCCAGCAGCTCATCGACACGACATGGCTACACCTTC. It yields the protein CASSSSTRHGYTF.